This T cell receptor beta chain was sequenced in a study of early stage breast cancer tumors. Findings and limits, study-wide: Compared with adjacent normal breast tissue, tumors showed roughly 2.5-fold greater T cell density and higher clonality. Unsorted bulk genomic DNA sequencing lacked pairing and functional marker data.

Sequenced by immunoSEQ multiplex PCR; TCRdb stores in-frame clones only, minus some. The sample lists approximately 20,000 clones; more than 75% were seen once. The CDR3 is made up of 14 amino acids. In germline, CDR1 is MNHNS, CDR2 SASEGT. V shed 7 bases and J shed 2 bases, with 15 bases lying between them. A word on this clone: Its cognate antigen is unknown.

The chain joins TRBV6-1 to TRBJ2-7; D may be TRBD2 (6 bases). The clonotype originates from a person in their sixties or seventies with breast cancer. The specimen was blood. The CDR3 coding sequence is TGTGCCAGCACCCCCGGGACTGAAGCCTACGAGCAGTACTTC. Amino acid sequence: CASTPGTEAYEQYF.